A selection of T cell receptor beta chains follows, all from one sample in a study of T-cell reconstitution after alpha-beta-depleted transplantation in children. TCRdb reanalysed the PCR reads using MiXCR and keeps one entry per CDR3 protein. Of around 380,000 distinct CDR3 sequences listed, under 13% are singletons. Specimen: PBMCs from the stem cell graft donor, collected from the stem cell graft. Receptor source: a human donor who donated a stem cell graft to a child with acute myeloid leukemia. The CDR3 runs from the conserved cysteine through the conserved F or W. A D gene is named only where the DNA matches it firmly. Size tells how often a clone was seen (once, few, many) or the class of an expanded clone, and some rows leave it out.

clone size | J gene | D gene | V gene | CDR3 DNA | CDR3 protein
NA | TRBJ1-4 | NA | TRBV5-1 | TGCGCCAGCAGCTTGGAGGGATTTGGTGAAAAACTGTTTTTT | CASSLEGFGEKLFF
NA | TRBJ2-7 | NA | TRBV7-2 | TGTGCCAGCAGCTTAGATCCAGGGGTCTTCCTCGAGCAGTACTTC | CASSLDPGVFLEQYF
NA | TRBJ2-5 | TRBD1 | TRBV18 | TGTGCCAGCTCACCGAAGGGACAGGGAGTGGCCCAGTACTTC | CASSPKGQGVAQYF
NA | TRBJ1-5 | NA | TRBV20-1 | TGCAGTGCTGTGGCACAGCTTAATCAGCCCCAGCATTTT | CSAVAQLNQPQHF
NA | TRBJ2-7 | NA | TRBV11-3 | TGTGCCAGCAGCTTAGATTGGTGGAAGTCCTCCTACGAGCAGTACTTC | CASSLDWWKSSYEQYF
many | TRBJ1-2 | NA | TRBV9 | TGTGCCAGCAGCGTAGCTACGGGGGGCTATGGCTACACCTTC | CASSVATGGYGYTF
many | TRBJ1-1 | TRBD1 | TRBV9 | TGTGCCAGCAGCCAGGGACAGTTTGGCACTGAAGCTTTCTTT | CASSQGQFGTEAFF
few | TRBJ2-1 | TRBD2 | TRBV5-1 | TGCGCCAGCAGCTTTAAGCGGGGGGGTTACAATGAGCAGTTCTTC | CASSFKRGGYNEQFF
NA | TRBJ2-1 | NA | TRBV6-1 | TGTGCCAGCAGCAGGGGAATCTCCTACAATGAGCAGTTCTTC | CASSRGISYNEQFF
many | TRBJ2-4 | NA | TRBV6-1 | TGTGCCAGCAGTGGTGGCGTACGTACGGCCAAAAACATTCAGTACTTC | CASSGGVRTAKNIQYF
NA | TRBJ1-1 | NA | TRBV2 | TGTGCCAGCAGTGAAGATAACAGGCGAACTGAAGCTTTCTTT | CASSEDNRRTEAFF
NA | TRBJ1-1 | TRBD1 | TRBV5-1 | TGCGCCAGCAGCGCGAGGACAGGGACCACTGAAGCTTTCTTT | CASSARTGTTEAFF
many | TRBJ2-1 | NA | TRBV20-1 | TGCAGTGCTAGAGACGGGGCGGGCCCTCCCTACAATGAGCAGTTCTTC | CSARDGAGPPYNEQFF
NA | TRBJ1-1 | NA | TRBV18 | TGTGCCAGCTCAAGACTAACCACTGAAGCTTTCTTT | CASSRLTTEAFF
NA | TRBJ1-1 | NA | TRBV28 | TGTGCCAGCAGTTCGTGGACAGAGAACACTGAAGCTTTCTTT | CASSSWTENTEAFF
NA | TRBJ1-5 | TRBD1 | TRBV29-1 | TGCAGCGTTCCCGGGACAGGAGGCAATCAGCCCCAGCATTTT | CSVPGTGGNQPQHF
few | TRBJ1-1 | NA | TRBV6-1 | TGTGCCACCAATACGCAGGATCCGAACACTGAAGCTTTCTTT | CATNTQDPNTEAFF
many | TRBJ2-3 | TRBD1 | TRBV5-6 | TGCGCCAGCAGCTTGGGACAGGGAGGGGCAGATACGCAGTATTTT | CASSLGQGGADTQYF
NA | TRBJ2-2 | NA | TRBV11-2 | TGTGCCAGCAGCTTTCCAGGGGCGAACACCGGGGAGCTGTCTTTT | CASSFPGANTGELSF
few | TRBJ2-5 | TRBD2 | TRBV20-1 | TGCAGTCCTACAAAAGGGGAGGGGCTCTGGGAGACCCAGTACTTC | CSPTKGEGLWETQYF
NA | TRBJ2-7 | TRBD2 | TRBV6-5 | TGTGCCAGCAGTTCCGGGACTAGCCGCCAGTACTTC | CASSSGTSRQYF
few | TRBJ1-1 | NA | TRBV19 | TGTGCCAGTAATCCAACTTGGGGGACGAGCACTGAAGCTTTCTTT | CASNPTWGTSTEAFF
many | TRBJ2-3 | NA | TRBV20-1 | TGCAGTGCTGGTCGGGGGGCGAGGGATACGCAGTATTTT | CSAGRGARDTQYF
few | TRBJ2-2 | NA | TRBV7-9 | TGTGCCAGCAGCCCTGACTTAACCGGGGAGCTGTTTTTT | CASSPDLTGELFF
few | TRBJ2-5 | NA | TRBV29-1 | TGCAGCGTTGAGGCTATGGGAGACAGTCAAGAGACCCAGTACTTC | CSVEAMGDSQETQYF
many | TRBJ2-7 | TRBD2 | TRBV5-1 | TGCGCCAGCAGCTTGACTAGCGGGAGAAGGTACGAGCAGTACTTC | CASSLTSGRRYEQYF
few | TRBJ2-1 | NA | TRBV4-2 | TGTGCCAGCAGCCAAGGAGGGTTCTCGTCCAATGAGCAGTTCTTC | CASSQGGFSSNEQFF
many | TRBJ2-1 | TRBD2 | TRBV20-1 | TGCAGTGCTAGAGACGCGGGACTAGCGGATTACAATGAGCAGTTCTTC | CSARDAGLADYNEQFF
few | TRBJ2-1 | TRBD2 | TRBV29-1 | TGCAGCGCCGTCCGGAGGAGGGGGACTAGCGGGAGATCCTACAATGAGCAGTTCTTC | CSAVRRRGTSGRSYNEQFF
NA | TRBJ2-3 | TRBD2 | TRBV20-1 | TGCAGTGCTAGAGATATTAGCGGGAGAGTCGATACGCAGTATTTT | CSARDISGRVDTQYF
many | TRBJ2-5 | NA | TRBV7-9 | TGTGCCAGCACTGTAGAGGTCCCAGCGGGTTGGGAGACCCAGTACTTC | CASTVEVPAGWETQYF
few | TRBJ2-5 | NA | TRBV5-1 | TGCGCCAGCAGGAGGGACGGTACAACTCAAGAGACCCAGTACTTC | CASRRDGTTQETQYF
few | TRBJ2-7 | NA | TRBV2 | TGTGCCGTACTTGAGAGGGGTGGCGAGCAGTACTTC | CAVLERGGEQYF
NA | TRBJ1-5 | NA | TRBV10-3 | TGTGCCATCAAAGACGGTGGGGGGCTTGGCAATCAGCCCCAGCATTTT | CAIKDGGGLGNQPQHF
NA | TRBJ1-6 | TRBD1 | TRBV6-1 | TGTGCCAGCAGTGTAGACAGGGTCGGTTCCTATAATTCACCCCTCCACTTT | CASSVDRVGSYNSPLHF
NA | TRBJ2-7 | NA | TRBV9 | TGTGCCAGCAGCCTCCACAGGGCCTCCGAGCAGTACTTC | CASSLHRASEQYF
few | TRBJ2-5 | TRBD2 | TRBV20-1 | TGCAGTGCTAGCGCACTAGCGGAAGAGACCCAGTACTTC | CSASALAEETQYF
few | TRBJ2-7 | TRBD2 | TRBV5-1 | TGCGCCAGCAGCTTAGGGACTAGCGGGAGGGACGAGCAGTACTTC | CASSLGTSGRDEQYF
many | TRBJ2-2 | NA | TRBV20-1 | TGCAGTGCTAGAGTAGGAGGGGGGAACACCGGGGAGCTGTTTTTT | CSARVGGGNTGELFF
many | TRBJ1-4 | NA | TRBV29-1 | TGCAGCGTTTTGGTGGGGGAAAAACTGTTTTTT | CSVLVGEKLFF
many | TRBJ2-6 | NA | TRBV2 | TGTGCCAGCACCCCCCCGGCAGCCGGGGCCAACGTCCTGACTTTC | CASTPPAAGANVLTF
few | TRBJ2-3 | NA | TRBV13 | TGTGCCAGCAGGCCTACCCCCTCAGGGTTTGGTACGCAGTATTTT | CASRPTPSGFGTQYF
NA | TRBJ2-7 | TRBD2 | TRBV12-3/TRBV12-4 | TGTGCCAGCAGTTTAACTAGCGGATCGAAAGAGCAGTACTTC | CASSLTSGSKEQYF
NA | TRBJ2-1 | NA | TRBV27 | TGTGCCAGCAGTTTATTTAGAATGGGCAATGAGCAGTTCTTC | CASSLFRMGNEQFF
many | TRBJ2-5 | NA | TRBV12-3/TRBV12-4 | TGTGCCAGCAGTCCCTGGGGAGATAGGGAGACCCAGTACTTC | CASSPWGDRETQYF
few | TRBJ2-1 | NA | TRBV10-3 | TGTGCCATCAAGTATGCGAGCTCCTACAATGAGCAGTTCTTC | CAIKYASSYNEQFF
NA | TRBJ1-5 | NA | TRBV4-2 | TGTGCCAGCAGCCGAGACAGAATGCAGCCCCAGCATTTT | CASSRDRMQPQHF
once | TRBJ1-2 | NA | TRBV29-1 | TGCAGCGTTGACCTGACTGATAACTATGGCTACACCTTC | CSVDLTDNYGYTF
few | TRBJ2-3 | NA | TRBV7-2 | TGTGCCAGCAGCTTAGACGCGAGCGGTTACACAGATACGCAGTATTTT | CASSLDASGYTDTQYF
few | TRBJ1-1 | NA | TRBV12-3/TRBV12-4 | TGTGCCAGCTCTACCTTCTTGAACACTGAAGCTTTCTTT | CASSTFLNTEAFF
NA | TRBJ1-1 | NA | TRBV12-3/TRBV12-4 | TGTGCCAGCAGTTCAGGGCCCGTCAACACTGAAGCTTTCTTT | CASSSGPVNTEAFF